The clone carrying this T cell receptor (beta chain) was recorded only once. This sample is part of a study of shared clonotypes between healthy human individuals. Measured with immunoSEQ multiplex PCR; TCRdb has only the in-frame clones, and not every one. The data show about 300,000 clones, with about 74% seen just once and about a tenth held by the top ten. What was sequenced was memory CD4+ T cells sorted from blood. Subset here: CD45RA-negative fraction. The sequence derives from a man aged 25 to 45 in good health.

The CDR3 DNA is TGTGCCAGCAGCTTAAGCAGGGGGCTTGGCACAGATACGCAGTATTTT. This encodes CASSLSRGLGTDTQYF. This chain links TRBV7-6 with TRBJ2-3; 8 positions agree with TRBD1. Looked up from germline, CDR1 is SGHVS and CDR2 is FNYEAQ. CDR3 length: 16 amino acids. Germline trimming cut 2 bases from V and 1 base from J; bases unmatched to any gene: 5.